This T cell receptor (beta chain) stems from a study of control samples from healthy donors and cancer patients. Trimming took off 4 bases at V and 0 bases at J, with 10 bases between the two ends. The CDR3 has 13 residues. Germline V gene lookup returns CDR1 SQVTM and CDR2 ANQGSEA. TCRdb's copy holds only in-frame clones and misses some; the assay was immunoSEQ multiplex PCR. The profile covers about 54,000 clones, with approximately 95% appearing a single time and 1.5% to 2% taken by the ten largest. This receptor was identified in a woman in her 30s in good health. Sample: blood. V is TRBV29-1 and J is TRBJ2-7; D ambiguous. The CDR3 protein is CSVAAGSSYEQYF. CDR3 in DNA: TGCAGCGTTGCAGCCGGAAGCTCCTACGAGCAGTACTTC.